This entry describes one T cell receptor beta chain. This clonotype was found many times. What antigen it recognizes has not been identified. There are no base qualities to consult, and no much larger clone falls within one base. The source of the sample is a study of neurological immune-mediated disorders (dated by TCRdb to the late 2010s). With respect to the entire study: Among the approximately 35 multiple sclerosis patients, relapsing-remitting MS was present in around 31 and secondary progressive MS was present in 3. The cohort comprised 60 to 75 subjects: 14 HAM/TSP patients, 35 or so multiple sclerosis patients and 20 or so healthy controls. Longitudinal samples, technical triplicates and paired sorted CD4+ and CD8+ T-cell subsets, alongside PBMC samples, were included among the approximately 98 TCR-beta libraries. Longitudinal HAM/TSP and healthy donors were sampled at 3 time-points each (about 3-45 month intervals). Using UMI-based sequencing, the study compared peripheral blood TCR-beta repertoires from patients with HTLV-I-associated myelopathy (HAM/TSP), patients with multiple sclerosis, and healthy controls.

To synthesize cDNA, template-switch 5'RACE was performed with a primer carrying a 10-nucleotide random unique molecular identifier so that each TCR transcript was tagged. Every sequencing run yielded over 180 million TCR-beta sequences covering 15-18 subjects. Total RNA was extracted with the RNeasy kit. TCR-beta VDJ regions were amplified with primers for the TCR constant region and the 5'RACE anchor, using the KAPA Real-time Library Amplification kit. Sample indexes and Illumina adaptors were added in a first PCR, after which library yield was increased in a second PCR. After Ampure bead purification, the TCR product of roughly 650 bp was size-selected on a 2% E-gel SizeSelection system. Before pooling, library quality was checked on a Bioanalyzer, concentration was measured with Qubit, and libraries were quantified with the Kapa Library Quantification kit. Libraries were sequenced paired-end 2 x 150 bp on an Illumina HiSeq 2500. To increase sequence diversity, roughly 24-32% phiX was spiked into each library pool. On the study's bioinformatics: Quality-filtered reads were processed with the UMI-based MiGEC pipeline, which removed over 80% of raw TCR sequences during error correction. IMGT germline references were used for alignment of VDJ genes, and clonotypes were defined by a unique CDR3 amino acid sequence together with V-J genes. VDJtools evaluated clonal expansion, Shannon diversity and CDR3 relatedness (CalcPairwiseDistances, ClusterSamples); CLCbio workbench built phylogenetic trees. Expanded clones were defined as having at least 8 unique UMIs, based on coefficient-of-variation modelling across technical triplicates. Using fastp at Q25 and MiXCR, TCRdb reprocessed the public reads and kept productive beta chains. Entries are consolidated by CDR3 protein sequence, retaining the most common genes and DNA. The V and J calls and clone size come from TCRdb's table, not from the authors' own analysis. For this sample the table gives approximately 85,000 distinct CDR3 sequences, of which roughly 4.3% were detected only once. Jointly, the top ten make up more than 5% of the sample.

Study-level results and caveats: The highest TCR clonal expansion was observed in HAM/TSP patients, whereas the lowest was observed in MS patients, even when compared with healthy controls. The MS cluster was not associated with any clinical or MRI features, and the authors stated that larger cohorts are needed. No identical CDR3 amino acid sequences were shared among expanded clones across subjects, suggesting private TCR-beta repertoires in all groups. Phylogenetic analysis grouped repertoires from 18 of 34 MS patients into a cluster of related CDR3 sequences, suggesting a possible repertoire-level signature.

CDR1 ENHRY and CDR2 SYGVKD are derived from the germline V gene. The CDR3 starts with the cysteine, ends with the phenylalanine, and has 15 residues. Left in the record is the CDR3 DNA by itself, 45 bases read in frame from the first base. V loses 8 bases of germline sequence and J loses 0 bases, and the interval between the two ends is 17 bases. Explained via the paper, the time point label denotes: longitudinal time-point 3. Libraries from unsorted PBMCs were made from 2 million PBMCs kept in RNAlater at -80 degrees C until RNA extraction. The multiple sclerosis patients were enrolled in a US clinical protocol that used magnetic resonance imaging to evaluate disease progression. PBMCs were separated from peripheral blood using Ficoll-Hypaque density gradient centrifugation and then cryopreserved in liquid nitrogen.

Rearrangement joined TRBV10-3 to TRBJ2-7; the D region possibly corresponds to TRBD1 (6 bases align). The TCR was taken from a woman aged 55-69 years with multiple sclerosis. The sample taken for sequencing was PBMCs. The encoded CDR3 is CAIVDRDTNSYEQYF. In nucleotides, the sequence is TGTGCCATCGTGGACCGGGACACTAACTCCTACGAGCAGTACTTC.